This entry is about one TCR beta chain. Its antigen is currently unknown. MiXCR, applied by TCRdb to the 5' RACE reads, yields one record per CDR3 protein. The repertoire includes hundreds of thousands of distinct CDR3 sequences, approximately 13% of them detected once, and around 6.9% sits in the top ten. The sample belongs to a study of identical twins. Regarding the study as a whole: Twins' surplus sharing was weaker for beta out-of-frame sequences. A lower insertion count was a feature of abundant cord blood beta clonotypes, with no such feature in memory repertoires.

From germline, CDR1 is SGHAT and CDR2 FQNNGV. V dropped 1 base and J dropped 11 bases, with 13 bases sitting between them. This CDR3 has 13 residues. Separately, the same data were catalogued under a study of yellow fever vaccine responses in identical twins.

The specimen sequenced was CD8+ T cells sorted from blood. This TCR was recovered from a woman in her late teens or twenties in good health. The V call is TRBV11-2, the J call TRBJ2-3, with D unclear. The CDR3 bases are TGTGCCAGCAGCTTAGTGGGTGCAGGCTTGCAGTATTTT. Protein product: CASSLVGAGLQYF.